This T cell receptor beta chain was sequenced for a study of CD8+CD57+ T cells in acquired aplastic anemia. This clonotype has at least ten counts. Before being chosen for sequencing, patients had shown CD8+CD57+ cell expansion by flow cytometry. TCR beta VDJ and CDR3 profiling used genomic DNA as template. A single record per CDR3 protein comes from TCRdb applying MiXCR to the reads. Among 190,000 or so distinct CDR3 sequences listed, less than 60% were seen once. J lost 5 bases, V lost 6 bases, and 7 bases had no gene match. Germline loops: CDR1 DFQATT, CDR2 SNEGSKA (reference sequence). The CDR3 covers 14 residues.

This sequence was found in a human donor with aplastic anemia. V and J are TRBV20-1 and TRBJ2-2, with 9 bases fitting TRBD1. The sequenced material came from sorted CD4+, CD8+, or CD8+CD57+ T cells (not recorded which) from PBMCs. CDR3 amino acids: CSAYGTGFTGELFF. For the CDR3, the DNA is TGCAGTGCGTACGGGACAGGGTTTACCGGGGAGCTGTTTTTT.